This T cell receptor beta chain is from a study of T-cell reconstitution after alpha-beta-depleted transplantation in children. V lost 1 base and J 10 bases, leaving 11 bases between the germline ends. The CDR3 runs to 13 residues. CDR1 MDHEN and CDR2 SYDVKM come from the germline V gene. The table lists this clonotype with a few counts. As yet, its antigen is unknown. Study-level points and caveats: Several hundred expanded graft clones reportedly supplied alpha-beta T cells about two months after transplant.

A TCRbeta library incorporating unique molecular identifiers was prepared. TCRdb itself ran the PCR reads through MiXCR, one entry per CDR3 protein. The table records 100,000 or so distinct CDR3 sequences, more than 20% of them present only once. Sequencing was performed on PBMCs, taken before TCRalphabeta/CD19-depleted stem cell transplant. The clonotype was recovered from a boy aged 2 to 10 with acute lymphoblastic leukemia, due to receive a stem cell transplant. This chain links TRBV28 with TRBJ2-1, with unresolved D. The CDR3 nucleotides are TGTGCCAGCAGTTTATCGGGTAGGGCAGAGCAGTTCTTC. Translating it yields CASSLSGRAEQFF. The whole variable domain, remainder taken from reference TRBV28 and TRBJ2-1, is DVKVTQSSRYLVKRTGEKVFLECVQDMDHENMFWYRQDPGLGLRLIYFSYDVKMKEKGDIPEGYSVSREKKERFSLILESASTNQTSMYLCASSLSGRAEQFFGPGTRLTVL.